These 19 T cell receptor beta chains were all obtained from the same sample, sequenced in a study of blood T cell repertoires in COVID-19. Sequencing was performed with immunoSEQ multiplex PCR; in TCRdb, only in-frame clones are kept and a portion is missing. Of 130,000 or so clones in the sample, roughly 80% were seen once. Sequencing was performed on PBMCs or T cells enriched from blood (not recorded which). The source is a man in his forties with acute COVID-19.

The chain employs TRBV12-3 or TRBV12-4 and TRBJ2-5, with 9 nucleotides matching TRBD1. Germline trimming cut 6 bases from V and 6 bases from J; bases unmatched to any gene: 5. This CDR3 has 13 residues. The CDR3 DNA reads TGTGCCAGCAGCCGGACAGGGGAGCAGACCCAGTACTTC. Translated: CASSRTGEQTQYF.

This clone came up a few times. The chain uses TRBV9 and TRBJ2-5; TRBD2 agrees at 7 bases. The germline CDR1 and CDR2 sequences are SGDLS and YYNGEE. The length of the CDR3 is 14 residues. After removal of 1 base from V and 5 bases from J, the junction contained 5 bases not matched to a gene. The CDR3 nucleotides read TGTGCCAGCAGCGTAACAGGTAGCGGGGAGACCCAGTACTTC. Translation: CASSVTGSGETQYF.

The rearrangement uses TRBV5-8 and TRBJ1-3, with 8 bases that match TRBD1. With 6 bases clipped from V and 0 bases from J, the junction kept 11 bases outside the gene matches. Germline-derived CDR1 and CDR2 are SGHTS and YDEGEE. This CDR3 comprises 17 residues. CDR3 nucleotide sequence: TGTGCCAGCAAGCCCGGGACAGGTGCTTTCTCTGGAAACACCATATATTTT. This sequence encodes CASKPGTGAFSGNTIYF.

The V gene is TRBV6-5, the J gene TRBJ1-2; D gene ambiguous. Trimming removed 2 bases from V and 0 bases from J, with 7 bases in between. The CDR3 has 14 amino acids. Germline V gene sequence: CDR1 MNHEY, CDR2 SVGAGI. CDR3 nucleotide sequence: TGTGCCAGCAGTTACGGCGGTGCTAACTATGGCTACACCTTC. This encodes CASSYGGANYGYTF.

Comments on this clone: One end of the junction is discordant with germline, which a read error may explain. V and J are TRBV7-7 and TRBJ2-1; TRBD2 aligns across 11 bases. CDR1 SSHAT and CDR2 FNYEAQ come from the germline V gene (reference sequence). The CDR3 length is 15 residues. CDR3 in amino acids: CASSPSGRTDNEQFF. The DNA for the CDR3 is TGTGCTAGCAGCCCTAGCGGGAGGACGGACAATGAGCAGTTCTTC.

The chain has TRBV5-1 and TRBJ2-7, with 7 bases aligning to TRBD2. Germline loops: CDR1 SGHRS, CDR2 YFSETQ. J was trimmed by 2 bases and V by 2 bases; bases with no gene match: 10. CDR3 length equals 16 residues. The CDR3 region is CASSFLGGEGTYEQYF. CDR3 DNA sequence: TGCGCCAGCAGCTTCCTCGGCGGGGAGGGCACCTACGAGCAGTACTTC.

This chain joins TRBV4-2 and TRBJ2-7; a weak D match, TRBD1 (6 bases). The V end was cut by 6 bases, the J end by 6 bases, with 15 bases between. Germline assignment: CDR1 LGHNA and CDR2 YNFKEQ. The CDR3 loop spans 13 amino acids. The CDR3 coding sequence is TGTGCCAGCAGTTCACAAACAGGGAGCGAGCAGTACTTC. Translation gives CASSSQTGSEQYF.

The V gene is TRBV28, the J gene TRBJ1-6; the D gene is possibly TRBD1 (6 bases). V lost 8 bases and J 0 bases, leaving 17 bases between the germline ends. The CDR3 runs to 17 residues. Germline V gene data show CDR1 as MDHEN and CDR2 as SYDVKM. The CDR3 sequence is CASHSGTSSSYNSPLHF. The CDR3 DNA reads as TGTGCCAGCCATTCCGGGACATCGAGCTCCTATAATTCACCCCTCCACTTT. Based on the CDR3 plus reference TRBV28 and TRBJ1-6, the full variable domain is DVKVTQSSRYLVKRTGEKVFLECVQDMDHENMFWYRQDPGLGLRLIYFSYDVKMKEKGDIPEGYSVSREKKERFSLILESASTNQTSMYLCASHSGTSSSYNSPLHFGNGTRLTVT.

V gene TRBV18 combines with J gene TRBJ2-7, with 7 bases that match TRBD1. Germline V gives CDR1 KGHSH, CDR2 LQKENI. There are 15 residues in the CDR3. The V and J ends lost 3 bases and 4 bases, in that order; junction bases with no gene match: 9. This CDR3 is CASSPMTGSVYEQYF. CDR3 in DNA: TGTGCCAGCTCACCTATGACAGGGTCTGTGTACGAGCAGTACTTC.

The rearrangement uses TRBV5-8 and TRBJ2-7; D is perhaps TRBD1 (6 bases). This CDR3 is built from 17 residues. In germline, CDR1 is SGHTS, CDR2 YDEGEE. Trimming took off 0 bases at V and 0 bases at J, with 16 bases between the two ends. CDR3: CASSLADPGHLSYEQYF. CDR3 coding DNA: TGTGCCAGCAGCTTGGCCGACCCGGGACACCTCTCCTACGAGCAGTACTTC.

To note about this clone: The sample contains more than one DNA sequence encoding this CDR3. The chain is built from TRBV19 and TRBJ1-5; a weak D match, TRBD1 (5 bases). Germline V gene lookup returns CDR1 LNHDA and CDR2 SQIVND (reference sequence). CDR3 length: 14 amino acids. Trimming cost V 4 bases and J 4 bases, with 11 bases left between them. CDR3 nucleotides: TGTGCCAGTAGTAAAGGGGCGGGAAATCAGCCCCAGCATTTT. It yields the protein CASSKGAGNQPQHF.

This clone was recorded a few times. The sample holds other DNA sequences that translate to the same CDR3. The rearrangement uses TRBV3-1 (or the pseudogene TRBV3-2) and TRBJ2-7; 9 bases align to TRBD2. V trimming: 1 base; J trimming: 3 bases; junction bases outside the gene matches: 7. The CDR3 has 16 residues. Germline V gene lookup returns CDR1 LGHDT and CDR2 YNNKEL (reference sequence). CDR3 bases: TGTGCCAGCAGCCAAGGAGGAGCGGGGGGCTTCTACGAGCAGTACTTC. This translates into CASSQGGAGGFYEQYF.

The genes are TRBV6-5 and TRBJ2-1; unclear D gene. CDR1 MNHEY and CDR2 SVGAGI come from the germline V gene. The CDR3 is 15 residues long. V lost 0 bases to trimming and J lost 7 bases, with 13 bases between them. In DNA, the CDR3 is TGTGCCAGCAGTTACTCGAGAACTACCAGAAATGAGCAGTTCTTC. This gives the protein CASSYSRTTRNEQFF.

The V and J genes are TRBV2 and TRBJ2-5, with TRBD2 as a possible D gene (7 bases). This CDR3 spans 14 amino acids. Germline values: CDR1 SNHLY, CDR2 FYNNEI. V was clipped by 7 bases and J by 3 bases, with 15 bases between them. CDR3 coding DNA: TGTGCCAGCACCGTAAGGGGGGGGGAAGAGACCCAGTACTTC. It yields the protein CASTVRGGEETQYF.

The chain carries TRBV30 and TRBJ1-2; D is uncertain. There are 13 residues in the CDR3. CDR1 and CDR2 from the germline V gene are GTSNPN and SVGIG (reference sequence). The V end was cut by 0 bases, the J end by 3 bases, with 8 bases between. The CDR3 loop reads CAWSVEQHYGYTF. In DNA, the CDR3 is TGTGCCTGGAGTGTAGAACAACACTATGGCTACACCTTC.

In this sample, this clone turned up a few times. The rearrangement uses TRBV15 and TRBJ2-2; 14 bases are shared with TRBD2. This CDR3 region has 19 residues. V was clipped by 3 bases and J by 3 bases; unmatched bases: 9. Per germline, CDR1 LNHNV and CDR2 YYDKDF (reference sequence). This CDR3 is CATSRARTSGRSDTGELFF. Here the CDR3 DNA reads TGTGCCACCAGCAGGGCGAGGACTAGCGGGAGGTCGGACACCGGGGAGCTGTTTTTT.

The chain couples TRBV6-2 or TRBV6-3 to TRBJ2-3, with a weak D call TRBD1 (6 bases). The V and J ends lost 2 bases and 2 bases respectively, with 8 bases between them. The CDR3 has 14 residues. Looked up from germline, CDR1 is MNHEY and CDR2 is SVGEGT. CDR3 sequence: CASSYDRNTDTQYF. As DNA, the CDR3 is TGTGCCAGCAGTTACGACAGGAACACAGATACGCAGTATTTT.

This clone was recorded only once. CDR3 bases: TGCGCCAGCAGCTCTCCGGGACTAGCGGGGGGAGGCGAGCAGTTCTTC. Residues: CASSSPGLAGGGEQFF. The chain recombines TRBV5-1 with TRBJ2-1; 15 nucleotides line up with TRBD2. CDR3 size: 16 residues. Germline trimming cut 3 bases from V and 10 bases from J; bases unmatched to any gene: 8. The germline V gene has CDR1 SGHRS and CDR2 YFSETQ. The complete variable domain, with remaining parts taken from reference TRBV5-1 and TRBJ2-1, reads KAGVTQTPRYLIKTRGQQVTLSCSPISGHRSVSWYQQTPGQGLQFLFEYFSETQRNKGNFPGRFSGRQFSNSRSEMNVSTLELGDSALYLCASSSPGLAGGGEQFFGPGTRLTVL.

The chain couples TRBV5-1 to TRBJ2-5; TRBD1 agrees at 9 bases. Germline CDR1 and CDR2: SGHRS and YFSETQ. CDR3 length equals 15 residues. The trim removed 1 base at V and 5 bases at J, leaving 6 bases unmatched. The CDR3 nucleotides read TGCGCCAGCAGCTTGCGACAGGGGGGAATTGAGACCCAGTACTTC. Amino acids: CASSLRQGGIETQYF.